The subject of this entry is one T cell receptor (beta chain). Antigen unknown. The data derive from a study of T-cell reconstitution after alpha-beta-depleted transplantation in children. Researchers prepared the TCRbeta library using unique molecular identifiers, the study reports. TCRdb ran MiXCR on the PCR reads and lists one entry per CDR3 protein. This table has more than 400,000 distinct CDR3 sequences, approximately 10% appearing once. Per the germline V gene, CDR1 is DFQATT and CDR2 is SNEGSKA (reference sequence). The CDR3 consists of 14 residues. The V gene lost 5 bases and the J gene lost 4 bases, with 17 bases spanning the gap. Points from the study as a whole: Where alpha-beta T cells came from about two months after transplant was reportedly several hundred expanded graft clones. One year post-transplant, T-cell counts and diversity were largely derived from T cells produced anew.

V usage is TRBV20-1 and J usage is TRBJ2-5; possibly TRBD2 for D (6 bases). This receptor was taken from a female patient aged 2-15 years who had a stem cell transplant for aplastic anemia, so the T cells may come from the graft donor. The source was PBMCs, mostly from graft donor cells, collected 180 days after TCRalphabeta/CD19-depleted stem cell transplant. CDR3 nucleotide sequence: TGCAGTGCTCCTCCACTAGCAGGAGTAGAGACCCAGTACTTC. This sequence encodes CSAPPLAGVETQYF.